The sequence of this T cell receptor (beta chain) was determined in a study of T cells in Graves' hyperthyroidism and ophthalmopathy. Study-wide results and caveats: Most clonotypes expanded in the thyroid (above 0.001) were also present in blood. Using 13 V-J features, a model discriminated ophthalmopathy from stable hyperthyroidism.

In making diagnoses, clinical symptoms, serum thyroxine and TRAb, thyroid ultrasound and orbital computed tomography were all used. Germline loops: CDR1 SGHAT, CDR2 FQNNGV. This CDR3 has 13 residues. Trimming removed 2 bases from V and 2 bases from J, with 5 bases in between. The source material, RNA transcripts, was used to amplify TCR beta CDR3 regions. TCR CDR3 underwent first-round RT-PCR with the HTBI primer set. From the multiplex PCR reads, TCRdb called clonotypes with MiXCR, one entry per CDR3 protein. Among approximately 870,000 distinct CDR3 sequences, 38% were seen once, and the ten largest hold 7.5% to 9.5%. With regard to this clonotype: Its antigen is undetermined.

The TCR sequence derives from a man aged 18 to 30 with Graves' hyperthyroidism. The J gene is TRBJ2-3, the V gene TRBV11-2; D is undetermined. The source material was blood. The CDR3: CASSLLSTDTQYF. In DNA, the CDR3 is TGTGCCAGCAGCTTACTTTCCACAGATACGCAGTATTTT.